The 8 T cell receptor beta chains below come from one sample, sequenced in a study of identical twins. MiXCR, run by TCRdb on the 5' RACE reads, gives a single entry per CDR3 protein. The sample holds just over 500,000 distinct CDR3 sequences, approximately 22% seen once. These same data were also listed under a study on T cells expressing NK-cell markers.

Sequenced input: CD4+ T cells sorted from blood. The receptors were sampled from a woman aged 18-29 years in good health.

The chain recombines TRBV29-1 with TRBJ1-1; D is possibly TRBD1 (5 bases). The ends were cut back, 7 bases at V and 4 bases at J, with 13 bases in the middle. This CDR3 region has 12 residues. Germline V gene data show CDR1 as SQVTM and CDR2 as ANQGSEA. CDR3 region: CSGRGVGTEAFF. CDR3 DNA: TGCAGCGGGAGGGGTGTCGGCACTGAAGCTTTCTTT.

The chain is built from TRBV20-1 and TRBJ2-2; TRBD2 is a possible D gene (6 bases). Germline V gene data show CDR1 as DFQATT and CDR2 as SNEGSKA (reference sequence). The CDR3 is 12 residues long. With 6 bases removed from V and 6 bases from J, the gap between germline ends came to 11 bases. This CDR3 reads CSARGLAGELFF. The CDR3, as DNA: TGCAGTGCGCGGGGCCTGGCCGGGGAGCTGTTTTTT.

The CDR3 reads CASSQVRLAGVNEQFF. CDR3 DNA: TGTGCCAGCAGCCAAGTTAGACTAGCGGGAGTTAATGAGCAGTTCTTC. This rearrangement joins TRBV3-1 to TRBJ2-1, with 12 positions matching TRBD2. Germline V gene sequence: CDR1 LGHDT, CDR2 YNNKEL (reference sequence). This CDR3 region has 16 residues. Trimming removed 1 base from V and 7 bases from J; junction bases left unmatched: 5.

The chain is built from TRBV20-1 and TRBJ1-1; 7 bases agree with TRBD1. Germline V lookup: CDR1 DFQATT, CDR2 SNEGSKA (reference sequence). The CDR3 is made up of 17 amino acids. V dropped 0 bases and J dropped 0; count of bases not matched to a gene: 10. The CDR3 bases are TGCAGTGCTAGAGACGGGACAGACGCCGTTATGAACACTGAAGCTTTCTTT. Its protein is CSARDGTDAVMNTEAFF.

Comment on this clonotype: A much bigger clone sits one base away, suggesting this may be a read error. The chain combines TRBV10-2 with TRBJ2-4; D call uncertain. The CDR3 is 11 amino acids. V lost 7 bases and J lost 4, with 5 bases in between. The V gene's germline CDR1 is WSHSY and CDR2 SAAADI. CDR3 protein: CASIGKNIQYF. The CDR3 DNA is TGCGCCAGCATCGGGAAAAACATTCAGTACTTC.

This clonotype was found a few times. The chain carries TRBV12-3 or TRBV12-4 and TRBJ1-2; D gene unclear. Trimming stripped 4 bases from V and 13 bases from J, with 7 bases between. The CDR3 contains 9 residues. This CDR3 is CASSSGATF. The CDR3 nucleotides are TGTGCCAGCAGTTCCGGCGCCACCTTC.

V gene TRBV19 combines with J gene TRBJ2-7; TRBD1 matches 7 bases. In germline, CDR1 is LNHDA, CDR2 SQIVND (reference sequence). V dropped 4 bases and J dropped 1; count of bases not matched to a gene: 1. The CDR3 has 13 residues. The DNA of the CDR3 is TGTGCCAGTAGTACGACAGGGTCCTACGAGCAGTACTTC. Translation: CASSTTGSYEQYF. The complete variable domain, with remaining parts taken from reference TRBV19 and TRBJ2-7, reads DGGITQSPKYLFRKEGQNVTLSCEQNLNHDAMYWYRQDPGQGLRLIYYSQIVNDFQKGDIAEGYSVSREKKESFPLTVTSAQKNPTAFYLCASSTTGSYEQYFGPGTRLTVT.

In its sample, this clonotype was seen a few times. The chain joins TRBV7-2 to TRBJ2-7, with D hard to call. The germline CDR1 and CDR2 sequences are SGHTA and FQGNSA. The CDR3 has 14 residues. Trimming cost V 5 bases and J 3 bases, with 14 bases left between them. The CDR3 spells CASSRMRWGYEQYF. In DNA form, the CDR3 reads TGTGCCAGCAGCCGCATGAGATGGGGCTACGAGCAGTACTTC.